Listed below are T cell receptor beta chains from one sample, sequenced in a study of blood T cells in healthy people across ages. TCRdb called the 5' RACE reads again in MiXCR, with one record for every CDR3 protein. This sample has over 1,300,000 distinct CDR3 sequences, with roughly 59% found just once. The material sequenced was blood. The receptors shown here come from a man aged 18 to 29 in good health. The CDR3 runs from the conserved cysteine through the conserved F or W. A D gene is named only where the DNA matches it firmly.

cdr3_aa: CSVAWAGPEVRLRSSYEQYF; d_call: NA; v_call: TRBV29-1; cdr3_length: 20
cdr3_aa: CASSSLGQNTEAFF; d_call: NA; v_call: TRBV6-5; cdr3_length: 14
cdr3_aa: CSARDAAGPAHEQYF; d_call: NA; v_call: TRBV20-1; cdr3_length: 15
cdr3_aa: CATSKGQGLGQETQYF; d_call: TRBD1; v_call: TRBV15; cdr3_length: 16
cdr3_aa: CASSLSLGLKASETQYF; d_call: NA; v_call: TRBV7-2; cdr3_length: 17
cdr3_aa: CASNDRGPSRRVGETQYF; d_call: TRBD1; v_call: TRBV2; cdr3_length: 18
cdr3_aa: CASSYAGDQPQHF; d_call: NA; v_call: TRBV6-5; cdr3_length: 13
cdr3_aa: CASSSADRYRSYEQYF; d_call: TRBD1; v_call: TRBV28; cdr3_length: 16
cdr3_aa: CAISENRGWTDTQYF; d_call: TRBD1; v_call: TRBV10-3; cdr3_length: 15
cdr3_aa: CSARVPSGDPSYNEQFF; d_call: TRBD2; v_call: TRBV20-1; cdr3_length: 17
cdr3_aa: CSAWDSSLFYNEQFF; d_call: NA; v_call: TRBV20-1; cdr3_length: 15
cdr3_aa: CSAHTRGSTDTQYF; d_call: NA; v_call: TRBV20-1; cdr3_length: 14
cdr3_aa: CASSAQKDTQYF; d_call: NA; v_call: TRBV7-2; cdr3_length: 12
cdr3_aa: CASSQPGGGYEQFF; d_call: NA; v_call: TRBV4-1; cdr3_length: 14
cdr3_aa: CASSPFDNEQFF; d_call: NA; v_call: TRBV5-1; cdr3_length: 12
cdr3_aa: CASSLGILAGNNEQFF; d_call: TRBD2; v_call: TRBV7-2; cdr3_length: 16
cdr3_aa: CAITPGLNTEAFF; d_call: NA; v_call: TRBV10-3; cdr3_length: 13
cdr3_aa: CASSLVTSGGSGEQFF; d_call: TRBD2; v_call: TRBV27; cdr3_length: 16
cdr3_aa: CATSRDLTNREQYF; d_call: NA; v_call: TRBV15; cdr3_length: 14
cdr3_aa: CSATREEPYNEQFF; d_call: TRBD2; v_call: TRBV20-1; cdr3_length: 14
cdr3_aa: CSAKGQGTTNEKLFF; d_call: TRBD1; v_call: TRBV29-1; cdr3_length: 15
cdr3_aa: CASSVGSGKHTQYF; d_call: NA; v_call: TRBV9; cdr3_length: 14
cdr3_aa: CASSHQNGRGYTF; d_call: NA; v_call: TRBV2; cdr3_length: 13
cdr3_aa: CATSDIEDGIQYF; d_call: NA; v_call: TRBV24-1; cdr3_length: 13
cdr3_aa: CASSAGQSYNSPLHF; d_call: NA; v_call: TRBV6-5; cdr3_length: 15
cdr3_aa: CASSSGTRGQETQYF; d_call: TRBD2; v_call: TRBV7-7; cdr3_length: 15